This TCR beta chain came from a study of CD8 T cells in Susac syndrome. cDNA came from approximately 0.5 to 1 ug RNA primed by random hexamers. TCRdb reprocessed the immunoSEQ multiplex PCR reads with MiXCR, giving one entry per CDR3 protein. Of about 300,000 distinct CDR3 sequences detected, approximately 89% appear once; the ten largest clones hold under 0.2%. Germline V gene data show CDR1 as SEHNR and CDR2 as FQNEAQ (reference sequence). The V and J ends lost 5 bases and 7 bases, in that order; junction bases with no gene match: 11. This CDR3 region has 15 residues. The J gene is TRBJ2-7, the V gene TRBV7-9; 10 bases map to TRBD2. Sequencing was carried out using CD8+ T cells from PBMCs. The receptor was derived from a human donor with multiple sclerosis. DNA of the CDR3: TGTGCCAGCAGCCCCGCCTCCGGGACTAGCGATGAGCAGTACTTC. It encodes CASSPASGTSDEQYF.